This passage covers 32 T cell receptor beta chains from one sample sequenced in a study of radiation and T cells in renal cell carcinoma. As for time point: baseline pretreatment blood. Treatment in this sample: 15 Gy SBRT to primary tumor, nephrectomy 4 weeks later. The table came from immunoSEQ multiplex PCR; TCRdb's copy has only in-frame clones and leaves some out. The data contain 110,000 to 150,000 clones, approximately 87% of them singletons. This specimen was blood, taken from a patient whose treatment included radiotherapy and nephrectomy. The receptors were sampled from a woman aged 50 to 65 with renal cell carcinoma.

CDR3 in DNA: TGTGCCAGCAGCTTCGGCGTGTACGAGCAGTACTTC. This translates into CASSFGVYEQYF. This rearrangement joins TRBV7-2 to TRBJ2-7, with unresolved D. Per germline, CDR1 SGHTA and CDR2 FQGNSA. V lost 3 bases to trimming and J lost 4 bases, with 7 bases between them. This CDR3 has 12 residues.

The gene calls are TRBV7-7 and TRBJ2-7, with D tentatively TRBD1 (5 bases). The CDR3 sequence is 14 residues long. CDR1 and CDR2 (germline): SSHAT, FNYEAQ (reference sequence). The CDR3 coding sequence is TGTGCTAACTGGGGCATCACTACCCATGGGGAGCAGTACTTC. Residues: CANWGITTHGEQYF.

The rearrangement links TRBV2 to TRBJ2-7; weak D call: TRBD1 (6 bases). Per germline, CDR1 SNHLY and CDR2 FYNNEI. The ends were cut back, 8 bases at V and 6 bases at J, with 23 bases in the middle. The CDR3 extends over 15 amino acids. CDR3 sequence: CASSQNPHRESEQYF. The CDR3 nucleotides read TGTGCCAGCTCGCAAAACCCGCACAGGGAGAGCGAGCAGTACTTC.

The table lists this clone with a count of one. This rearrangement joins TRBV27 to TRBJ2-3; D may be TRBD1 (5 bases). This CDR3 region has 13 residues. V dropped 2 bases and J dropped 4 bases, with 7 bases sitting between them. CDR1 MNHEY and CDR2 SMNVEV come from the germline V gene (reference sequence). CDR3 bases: TGTGCCAGCAGTTTACAGGGATCAGATACGCAGTATTTT. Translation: CASSLQGSDTQYF.

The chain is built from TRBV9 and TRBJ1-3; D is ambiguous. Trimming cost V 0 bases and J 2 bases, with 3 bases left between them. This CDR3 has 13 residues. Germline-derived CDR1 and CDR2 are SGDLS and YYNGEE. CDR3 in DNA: TGTGCCAGCAGCGTAGAGACTGGAAACACCATATATTTT. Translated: CASSVETGNTIYF.

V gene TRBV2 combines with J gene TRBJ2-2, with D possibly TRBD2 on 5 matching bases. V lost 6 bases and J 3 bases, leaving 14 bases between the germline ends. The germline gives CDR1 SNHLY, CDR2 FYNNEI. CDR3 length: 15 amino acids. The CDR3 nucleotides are TGTGCCAGCAGCCCCGGCGGGCCCCACACCGGGGAGCTGTTTTTT. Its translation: CASSPGGPHTGELFF. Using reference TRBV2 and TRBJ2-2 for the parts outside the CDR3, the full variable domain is EPEVTQTPSHQVTQMGQEVILRCVPISNHLYFYWYRQILGQKVEFLVSFYNNEISEKSEIFDDQFSVERPDGSNFTLKIRSTKLEDSAMYFCASSPGGPHTGELFFGEGSRLTVL.

CDR3 in amino acids: CASRRAGGNTIYF. The CDR3 DNA reads as TGTGCCAGCAGGCGAGCAGGAGGAAACACCATATATTTT. The rearrangement links TRBV6-5 to TRBJ1-3; D ambiguous. V lost 6 bases to trimming and J lost 4 bases, with 10 bases between them. Germline V gene sequence: CDR1 MNHEY, CDR2 SVGAGI. This CDR3 comprises 13 residues.

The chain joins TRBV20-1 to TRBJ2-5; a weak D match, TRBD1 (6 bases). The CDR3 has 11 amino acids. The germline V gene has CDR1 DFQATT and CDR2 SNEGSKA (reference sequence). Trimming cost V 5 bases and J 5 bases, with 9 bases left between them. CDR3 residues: CSALTGETQYF. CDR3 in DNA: TGCAGTGCTTTAACAGGGGAGACCCAGTACTTC.

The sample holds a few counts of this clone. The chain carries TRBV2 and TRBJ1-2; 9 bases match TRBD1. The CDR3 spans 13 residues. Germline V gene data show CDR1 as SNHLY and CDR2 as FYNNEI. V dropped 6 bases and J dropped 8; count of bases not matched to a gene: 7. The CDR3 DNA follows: TGTGCCAGCAGGGGACAGGGATTGTGGGGCTACACCTTC. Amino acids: CASRGQGLWGYTF.

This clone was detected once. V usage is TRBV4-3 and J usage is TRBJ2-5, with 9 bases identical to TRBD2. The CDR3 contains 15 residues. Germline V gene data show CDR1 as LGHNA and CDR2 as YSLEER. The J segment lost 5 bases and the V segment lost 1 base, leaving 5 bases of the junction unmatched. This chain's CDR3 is CASSQGTSEGETQYF. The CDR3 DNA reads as TGCGCCAGCAGCCAAGGGACTAGCGAGGGGGAGACCCAGTACTTC.

CDR3 DNA sequence: TGTGCCAGCAGCTTATACAATGAGCAGTTCTTC. Its protein product is CASSLYNEQFF. This rearrangement joins TRBV25-1 to TRBJ2-1; D unclear. The germline gives CDR1 MGHDK, CDR2 SYGVNS. The CDR3 sequence is 11 residues long. V was cut by 6 bases and J by 4 bases, with 4 bases left in between.

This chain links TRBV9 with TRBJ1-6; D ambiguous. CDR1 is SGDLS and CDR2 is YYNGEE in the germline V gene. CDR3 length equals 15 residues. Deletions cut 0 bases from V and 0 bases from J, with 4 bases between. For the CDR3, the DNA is TGTGCCAGCAGCGTAGATAGCTCCTATAATTCACCCCTCCACTTT. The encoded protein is CASSVDSSYNSPLHF.

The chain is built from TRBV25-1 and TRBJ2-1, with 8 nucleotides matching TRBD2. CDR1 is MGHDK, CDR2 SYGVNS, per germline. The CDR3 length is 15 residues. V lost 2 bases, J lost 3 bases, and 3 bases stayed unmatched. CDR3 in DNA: TGTGCCAGCAGTGAACTGGGACTAGACTACAATGAGCAGTTCTTC. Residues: CASSELGLDYNEQFF.

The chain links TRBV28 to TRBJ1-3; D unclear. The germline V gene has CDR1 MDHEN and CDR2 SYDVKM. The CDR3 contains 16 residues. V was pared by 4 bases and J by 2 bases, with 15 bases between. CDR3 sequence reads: CASSSPIVGTGNTIYF. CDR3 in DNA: TGTGCCAGCAGTTCCCCCATTGTGGGGACTGGAAACACCATATATTTT.

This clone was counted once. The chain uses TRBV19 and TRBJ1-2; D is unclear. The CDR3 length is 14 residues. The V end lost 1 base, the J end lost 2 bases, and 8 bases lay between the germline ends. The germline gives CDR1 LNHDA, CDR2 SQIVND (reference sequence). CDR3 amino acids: CASSIAELNYGYTF. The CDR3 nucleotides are TGTGCCAGTAGTATAGCGGAATTAAACTATGGCTACACCTTC. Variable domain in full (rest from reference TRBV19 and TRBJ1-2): DGGITQSPKYLFRKEGQNVTLSCEQNLNHDAMYWYRQDPGQGLRLIYYSQIVNDFQKGDIAEGYSVSREKKESFPLTVTSAQKNPTAFYLCASSIAELNYGYTFGSGTRLTVV.

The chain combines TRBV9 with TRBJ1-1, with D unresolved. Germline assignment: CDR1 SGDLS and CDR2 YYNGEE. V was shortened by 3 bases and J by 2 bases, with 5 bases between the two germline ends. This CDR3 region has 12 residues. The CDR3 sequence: CASSASNTEAFF. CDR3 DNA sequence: TGTGCCAGCAGCGCTAGTAACACTGAAGCTTTCTTT.

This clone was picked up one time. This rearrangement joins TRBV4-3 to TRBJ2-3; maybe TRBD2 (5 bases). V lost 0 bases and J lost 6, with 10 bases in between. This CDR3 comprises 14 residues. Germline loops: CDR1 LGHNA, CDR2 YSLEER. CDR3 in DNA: TGCGCCAGCAGCCAAGAGGACGGGGTGGATACGCAGTATTTT. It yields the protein CASSQEDGVDTQYF.

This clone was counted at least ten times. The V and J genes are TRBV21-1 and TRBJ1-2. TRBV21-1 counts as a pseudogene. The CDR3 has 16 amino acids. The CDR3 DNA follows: TGTGCCAGCACCAAACCTAAAGGGCCGGGTGGCTATGGCTACACCTTC. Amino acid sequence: CASTKPKGPGGYGYTF.

CDR3 coding DNA: TGTGCCAGCAGTTCACTAACATTTCGGCTCGAGCAGTACTTC. Its protein product is CASSSLTFRLEQYF. The chain uses TRBV6-6 and TRBJ2-7; D remains ambiguous. This CDR3 is 14 amino acids long. The germline V and J ends were trimmed by 4 bases and 6 bases, with 16 bases remaining between them. Germline V gives CDR1 MNHNY, CDR2 SVGAGI (reference sequence).

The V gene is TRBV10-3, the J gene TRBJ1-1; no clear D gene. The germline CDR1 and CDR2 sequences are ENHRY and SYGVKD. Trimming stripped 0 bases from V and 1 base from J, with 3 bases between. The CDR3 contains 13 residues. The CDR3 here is CAISESKNTEAFF. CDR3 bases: TGTGCCATCAGTGAGTCGAAGAACACTGAAGCTTTCTTT.

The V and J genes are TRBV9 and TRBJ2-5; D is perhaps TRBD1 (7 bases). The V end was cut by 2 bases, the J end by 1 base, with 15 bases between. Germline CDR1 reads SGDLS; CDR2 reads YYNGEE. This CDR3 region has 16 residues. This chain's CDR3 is CASSVTAGQTQETQYF. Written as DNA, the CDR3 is TGTGCCAGCAGCGTGACCGCGGGACAGACCCAAGAGACCCAGTACTTC. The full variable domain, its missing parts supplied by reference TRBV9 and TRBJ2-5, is DSGVTQTPKHLITATGQRVTLRCSPRSGDLSVYWYQQSLDQGLQFLIQYYNGEERAKGNILERFSAQQFPDLHSELNLSSLELGDSALYFCASSVTAGQTQETQYFGPGTRLLVL.

The chain's CDR3 is CAWTRTDSYEQYF. CDR3 sequence (DNA): TGTGCCTGGACCCGGACAGACTCCTACGAGCAGTACTTC. The chain employs TRBV30 and TRBJ2-7; tentatively, D is TRBD1 (6 bases). V was clipped by 4 bases and J by 0 bases, with 10 bases between them. The CDR3 spans 13 residues. Germline lookup yields CDR1 GTSNPN and CDR2 SVGIG (reference sequence).

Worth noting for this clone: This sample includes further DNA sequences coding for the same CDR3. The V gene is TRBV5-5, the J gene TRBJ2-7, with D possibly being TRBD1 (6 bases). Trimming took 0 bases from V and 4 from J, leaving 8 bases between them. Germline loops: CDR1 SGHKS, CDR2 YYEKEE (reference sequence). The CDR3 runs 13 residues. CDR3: CASSLDRVYEQYF. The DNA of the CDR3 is TGTGCCAGCAGCTTGGACAGGGTATACGAGCAGTACTTC.

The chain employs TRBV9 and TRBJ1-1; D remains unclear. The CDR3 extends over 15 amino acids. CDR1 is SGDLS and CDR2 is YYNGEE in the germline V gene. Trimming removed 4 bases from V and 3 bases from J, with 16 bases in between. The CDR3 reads CASSPRMARDTEAFF. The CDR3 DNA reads TGTGCCAGCAGCCCCCGGATGGCGAGGGACACTGAAGCTTTCTTT.

The CDR3 here is CASSYVAGAEQYF. The CDR3 bases are TGTGCCAGCAGTTACGTGGCAGGGGCTGAGCAGTACTTC. The chain employs TRBV6-5 and TRBJ2-7, with TRBD1 as a possible D gene (6 bases). CDR3 size: 13 residues. The V end was cut by 2 bases, the J end by 7 bases, with 12 bases between. Germline V gives CDR1 MNHEY, CDR2 SVGAGI.

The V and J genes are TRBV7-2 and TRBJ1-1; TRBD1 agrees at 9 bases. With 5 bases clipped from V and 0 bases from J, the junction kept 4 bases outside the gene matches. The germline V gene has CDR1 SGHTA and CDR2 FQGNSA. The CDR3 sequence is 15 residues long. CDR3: CASSPGTGMNTEAFF. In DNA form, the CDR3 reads TGTGCCAGCAGCCCTGGGACAGGGATGAACACTGAAGCTTTCTTT. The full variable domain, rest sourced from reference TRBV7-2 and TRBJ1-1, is GAGVSQSPSNKVTEKGKDVELRCDPISGHTALYWYRQSLGQGLEFLIYFQGNSAPDKSGLPSDRFSAERTGGSVSTLTIQRTQQEDSAVYLCASSPGTGMNTEAFFGQGTRLTVV.

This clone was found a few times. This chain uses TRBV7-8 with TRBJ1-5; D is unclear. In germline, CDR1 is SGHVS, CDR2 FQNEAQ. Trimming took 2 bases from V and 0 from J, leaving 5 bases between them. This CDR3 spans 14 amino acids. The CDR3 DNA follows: TGTGCCAGCAGCTTACTCATTAGCAATCAGCCCCAGCATTTT. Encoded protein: CASSLLISNQPQHF.

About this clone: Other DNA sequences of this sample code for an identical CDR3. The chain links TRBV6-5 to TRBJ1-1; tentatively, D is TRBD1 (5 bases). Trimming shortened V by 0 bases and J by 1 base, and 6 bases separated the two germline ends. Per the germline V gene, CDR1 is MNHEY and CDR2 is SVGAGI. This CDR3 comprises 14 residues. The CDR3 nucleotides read TGTGCCAGCAGTTACTCGAGGGGGAACACTGAAGCTTTCTTT. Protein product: CASSYSRGNTEAFF.

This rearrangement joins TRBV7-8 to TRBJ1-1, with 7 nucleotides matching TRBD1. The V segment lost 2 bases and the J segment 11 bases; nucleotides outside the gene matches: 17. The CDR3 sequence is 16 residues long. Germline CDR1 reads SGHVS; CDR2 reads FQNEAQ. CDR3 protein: CASSLRGGQSSQKAFF. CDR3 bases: TGTGCCAGCAGCTTACGCGGGGGACAGAGCTCCCAAAAGGCTTTCTTT.

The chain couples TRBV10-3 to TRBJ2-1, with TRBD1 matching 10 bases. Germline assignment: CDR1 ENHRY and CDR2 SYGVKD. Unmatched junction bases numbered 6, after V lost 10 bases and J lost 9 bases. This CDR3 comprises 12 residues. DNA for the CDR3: TGTGCCACCGTGGGACAGGGGTCTGAGCAGTTCTTC. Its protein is CATVGQGSEQFF.

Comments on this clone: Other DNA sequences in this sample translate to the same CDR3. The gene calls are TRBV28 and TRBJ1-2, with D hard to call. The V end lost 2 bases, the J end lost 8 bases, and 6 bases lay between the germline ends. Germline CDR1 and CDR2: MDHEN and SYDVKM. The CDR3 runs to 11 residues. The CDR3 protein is CASSLTGGYTF. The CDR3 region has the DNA TGTGCCAGCAGTTTAACGGGAGGCTACACCTTC.

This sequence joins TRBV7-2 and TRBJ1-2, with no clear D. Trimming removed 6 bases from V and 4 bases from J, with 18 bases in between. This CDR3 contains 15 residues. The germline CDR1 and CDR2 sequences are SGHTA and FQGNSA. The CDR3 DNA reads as TGTGCCAGCAGGGGTGGTTTGGGGAAAAGCTATGGCTACACCTTC. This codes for CASRGGLGKSYGYTF.